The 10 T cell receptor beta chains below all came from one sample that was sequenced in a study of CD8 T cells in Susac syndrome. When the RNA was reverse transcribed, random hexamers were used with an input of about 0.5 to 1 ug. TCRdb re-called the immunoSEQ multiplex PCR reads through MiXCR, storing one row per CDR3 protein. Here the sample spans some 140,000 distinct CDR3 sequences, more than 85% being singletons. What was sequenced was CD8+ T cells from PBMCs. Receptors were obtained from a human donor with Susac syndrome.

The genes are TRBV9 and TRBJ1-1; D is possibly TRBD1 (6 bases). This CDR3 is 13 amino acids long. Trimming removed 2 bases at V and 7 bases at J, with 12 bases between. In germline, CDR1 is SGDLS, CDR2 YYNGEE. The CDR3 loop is CASSVAGDDEAFF. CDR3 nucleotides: TGTGCCAGCAGCGTCGCAGGGGACGATGAAGCTTTCTTT.

The CDR3 nucleotides are TGTGCCAGCAGCCCCTTCGACCCACTCCCTAGAGAGCAGTACTTC. This encodes CASSPFDPLPREQYF. The chain couples TRBV3-1 to TRBJ2-7; D unresolved. The germline V gene encodes CDR1 LGHDT and CDR2 YNNKEL (reference sequence). With 4 bases removed from V and 7 bases from J, the gap between germline ends came to 20 bases. The CDR3 covers 15 residues.

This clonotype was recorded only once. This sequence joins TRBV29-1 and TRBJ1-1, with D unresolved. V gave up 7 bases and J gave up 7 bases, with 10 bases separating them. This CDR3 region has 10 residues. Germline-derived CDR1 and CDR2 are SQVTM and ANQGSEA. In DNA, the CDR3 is TGCAGCGCCCTGTCGGGTGAAGCTTTCTTT. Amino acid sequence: CSALSGEAFF.

The CDR3 protein is CASSLQGTYEQYF. For the CDR3, the DNA is TGTGCCAGCAGTTTGCAGGGGACATACGAGCAGTACTTC. The V and J genes are TRBV28 and TRBJ2-7, with D possibly TRBD1 on 6 matching bases. The V and J ends lost 3 bases and 4 bases respectively, with 10 bases between them. CDR3 length: 13 amino acids. Germline CDR1 reads MDHEN; CDR2 reads SYDVKM. Combining the CDR3 with reference TRBV28 and TRBJ2-7 gives the whole variable domain DVKVTQSSRYLVKRTGEKVFLECVQDMDHENMFWYRQDPGLGLRLIYFSYDVKMKEKGDIPEGYSVSREKKERFSLILESASTNQTSMYLCASSLQGTYEQYFGPGTRLTVT.

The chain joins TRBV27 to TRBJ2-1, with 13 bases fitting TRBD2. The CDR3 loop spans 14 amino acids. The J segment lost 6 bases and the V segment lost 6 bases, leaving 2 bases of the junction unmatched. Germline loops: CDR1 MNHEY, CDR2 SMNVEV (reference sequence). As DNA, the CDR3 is TGTGCCAGCAGCTGGACTAGCGGGAGCAATGAGCAGTTCTTC. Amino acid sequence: CASSWTSGSNEQFF.

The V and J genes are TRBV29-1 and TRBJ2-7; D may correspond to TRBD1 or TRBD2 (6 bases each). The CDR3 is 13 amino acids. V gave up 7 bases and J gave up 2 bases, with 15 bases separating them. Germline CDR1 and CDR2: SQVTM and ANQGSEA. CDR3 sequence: CSAMGGGTYEQYF. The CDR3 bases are TGCAGCGCCATGGGGGGCGGCACCTACGAGCAGTACTTC.

The CDR3 nucleotides are TGTGCCAGCAGCGCCGGGGACCCAAGGAGGAATCAGCCCCAGCATTTT. Its protein product is CASSAGDPRRNQPQHF. This chain joins TRBV3-1 and TRBJ1-5; D is possibly TRBD1 (5 bases). There are 16 residues in the CDR3. With 5 bases removed from V and 4 bases from J, the gap between germline ends came to 18 bases. Germline V lookup: CDR1 LGHDT, CDR2 YNNKEL (reference sequence).

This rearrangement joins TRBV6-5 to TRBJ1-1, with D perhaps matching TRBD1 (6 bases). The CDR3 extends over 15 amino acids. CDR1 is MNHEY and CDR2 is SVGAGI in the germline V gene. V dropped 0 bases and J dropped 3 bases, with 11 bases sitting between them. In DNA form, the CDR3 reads TGTGCCAGCAGTTACTCGCAGGGGACTGACACTGAAGCTTTCTTT. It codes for CASSYSQGTDTEAFF.

The CDR3 protein is CSAKGLAGVGYEQYF. CDR3 DNA: TGCAGTGCCAAGGGACTAGCGGGAGTAGGATACGAGCAGTACTTC. The chain carries TRBV20-1 and TRBJ2-7; 14 nucleotides align to TRBD2. CDR1 and CDR2 from the germline V gene are DFQATT and SNEGSKA (reference sequence). The CDR3 covers 15 residues. The V segment lost 6 bases and the J segment 4 bases; nucleotides outside the gene matches: 8.

The DNA of the CDR3 is TGCAGTGCCACTCTCCAGTCCTACAATGAGCAGTTCTTC. Translated: CSATLQSYNEQFF. This chain links TRBV20-1 with TRBJ2-1; no clear D gene. There are 13 residues in the CDR3. CDR1 and CDR2 (germline): DFQATT, SNEGSKA (reference sequence). With 6 bases removed from V and 1 base from J, the gap between germline ends came to 10 bases.